The present T cell receptor beta chain was sequenced within a study of Graves' ophthalmopathy and Graves' hyperthyroidism. About the research overall: Peripheral blood was collected at initial diagnosis, before any treatment. Points from the study as a whole: A model built from 13 signatures distinguished ophthalmopathy from stable hyperthyroidism with approximately 90% sensitivity and approximately 80% specificity.

The study amplified TCR beta CDR3 regions using RNA transcripts. Following a first-round RT-PCR that used HTBI primers, a second-round multiplex PCR was carried out. TCRdb independently ran MiXCR on the multiplex PCR reads; one entry per CDR3 protein. Among about 400,000 distinct CDR3 sequences, approximately 20% were seen once, and the ten largest hold 1.6%. V was clipped by 5 bases and J by 6 bases; unmatched bases: 18. The germline V gene encodes CDR1 SGHRS and CDR2 YFSETQ. The CDR3 extends over 18 amino acids. This clonotype was recorded many times. Antigen unknown. Other autoimmune diseases, uncontrolled infections, pregnancy or lactation ruled patients out of participation. A 10 ml volume of fresh peripheral blood provided the PBMCs.

The sequence was obtained from a woman younger than 35 with Graves' ophthalmopathy. The V gene is TRBV5-1, the J gene TRBJ2-2, with 8 positions matching TRBD2. The specimen sequenced was peripheral blood. The CDR3 sequence is CASRWTGGRAHRSGELFF. The CDR3 region has the DNA TGCGCCAGCAGATGGACGGGGGGGCGGGCGCACCGCTCCGGGGAGCTGTTTTTT.